Sequencing of this T cell receptor (beta chain) was carried out in a study of molecular identifiers for immune sequencing clone quantification. V was pared by 9 bases and J by 0 bases, with 11 bases of the junction left unmatched. This CDR3 has 15 amino acids. Germline V lookup: CDR1 SNHLY, CDR2 FYNNEI. A few counts support this clonotype. Using its own MiXCR run on the PCR reads, TCRdb lists one record per CDR3 protein. The data show about 510,000 distinct CDR3 sequences, 25% seen once. The source of this sequence is a human donor in good health. Some libraries in this study had Jurkat cell RNA spiked in. Sequencing used naive CD8+ T cells from blood, with Jurkat cell RNA spiked in. The sample's subset: FACS-sorted CD8+CD4-CCR7+CD45RA+ naive T cells. The chain couples TRBV2 to TRBJ2-7, with 7 bases matching TRBD1. In DNA form, the CDR3 reads TGTGCCAGTCAGCCCCTACAGGGGAGCTCCTACGAGCAGTACTTC. As protein: CASQPLQGSSYEQYF.